What follows are 12 T cell receptor beta chains derived from one specimen sequenced in a study of shared clonotypes between healthy human individuals. Repertoires were generated with immunoSEQ multiplex PCR, while TCRdb's copy carries only in-frame clones and drops some. The profile shows some 500,000 clones, 90% to 96% of them singletons. The material sequenced was naive CD4+ T cells sorted from blood. Sample subset: CD45RA+ positively selected. Receptors were obtained from a woman aged 25 to 45 in good health.

The V gene is TRBV19, the J gene TRBJ1-1, with a possible D match to TRBD1 (5 bases). CDR1 is LNHDA, CDR2 SQIVND, per germline (reference sequence). This CDR3 region has 15 residues. The V end was cut by 4 bases, the J end by 8 bases, with 20 bases between. CDR3 region: CASSTPGPGASEAFF. Written as DNA, the CDR3 is TGTGCCAGTAGTACGCCGGGCCCCGGGGCCTCGGAAGCTTTCTTT.

The rearrangement joins TRBV7-2 to TRBJ2-7; 12 positions match TRBD2. J gave up 3 bases and V 2 bases, and 2 bases lay outside the gene matches. There are 15 residues in the CDR3. Per the germline V gene, CDR1 is SGHTA and CDR2 is FQGNSA. CDR3 sequence reads: CASSLRTSGVYEQYF. Written as DNA, the CDR3 is TGTGCCAGCAGCTTAAGGACTAGCGGGGTCTACGAGCAGTACTTC.

The chain has TRBV7-8 and TRBJ2-2; 9 bases agree with TRBD2. V lost 5 bases to trimming and J lost 2 bases; unmatched junction nucleotides: 6. The CDR3 length is 16 residues. Germline CDR1 and CDR2: SGHVS and FQNEAQ. CDR3 in DNA: TGTGCCAGCAGCACAGCTAGCGGGAAAAACACCGGGGAGCTGTTTTTT. It translates to CASSTASGKNTGELFF.

This clone was seen only once. Likely a read error: the CDR3 ends without its conserved phenylalanine or tryptophan. The chain employs TRBV28 and TRBJ1-2; 8 positions agree with TRBD1. The CDR3 loop spans 16 amino acids. Looked up from germline, CDR1 is MDHEN and CDR2 is SYDVKM. V dropped 4 bases and J dropped 1; count of bases not matched to a gene: 8. The CDR3 region is CASSYDRGKLNYGYTL. The CDR3 DNA reads as TGTGCCAGCAGTTACGACAGGGGAAAGCTTAACTATGGCTACACCCTC.

This chain joins TRBV5-1 and TRBJ2-5; 11 positions match TRBD1. Looked up from germline, CDR1 is SGHRS and CDR2 is YFSETQ. Germline trimming cut 3 bases from V and 5 bases from J; bases unmatched to any gene: 3. The CDR3 covers 14 residues. CDR3 in DNA: TGCGCCAGCAGCTCGGACAGGGGGCGGGAGACCCAGTACTTC. It yields the protein CASSSDRGRETQYF.

This chain uses TRBV5-5 with TRBJ1-2; a weak D match, TRBD1 (6 bases). The V end was cut by 7 bases, the J end by 6 bases, with 19 bases between. The V gene's germline CDR1 is SGHKS and CDR2 YYEKEE (reference sequence). This CDR3 has 14 residues. CDR3 sequence (DNA): TGTGCCAGCGCCCCGCCGGGGGCGCTCGATGGCTACACCTTC. This encodes CASAPPGALDGYTF. Looking up the rest from reference TRBV5-5 and TRBJ1-2 gives the full variable domain: DAGVTQSPTHLIKTRGQQVTLRCSPISGHKSVSWYQQVLGQGPQFIFQYYEKEERGRGNFPDRFSARQFPNYSSELNVNALLLGDSALYLCASAPPGALDGYTFGSGTRLTVV.

This chain uses TRBV28 with TRBJ2-1; 12 bases are a match to TRBD1. Germline lookup yields CDR1 MDHEN and CDR2 SYDVKM. With V trimmed by 4 bases and J by 7 bases, 8 bases remained unmatched. CDR3 length equals 16 residues. The CDR3 spells CASSSFGTGGGNEQFF. The CDR3 DNA sequence: TGTGCCAGCAGTTCATTCGGGACAGGGGGCGGAAATGAGCAGTTCTTC.

The rearrangement uses TRBV6-4 and TRBJ1-2, with D possibly TRBD1 on 5 matching bases. In germline, CDR1 is MRHNA, CDR2 SNTAGT. Trimming stripped 0 bases from V and 4 bases from J, with 9 bases between. CDR3 length: 14 residues. CDR3 bases: TGTGCCAGCAGTGACTCGGGGGACCGCTATGGCTACACCTTC. This sequence encodes CASSDSGDRYGYTF.

V is TRBV23-1 and J is TRBJ1-5; TRBD1 might be the D (5 bases). TRBV23-1 carries the ORF label, with uncertain function. The CDR3 runs to 14 residues. V lost 0 bases to trimming and J lost 7 bases, with 10 bases between them. DNA of the CDR3: TGCGCCAGCAGTCAATCGGTCGGGACGCAGCCCCAGCATTTT. Translated, it gives CASSQSVGTQPQHF.

The chain recombines TRBV19 with TRBJ1-1; TRBD1 matches 7 bases. Germline V gene sequence: CDR1 LNHDA, CDR2 SQIVND (reference sequence). CDR3 size: 13 residues. J gave up 1 base and V 10 bases, and 6 bases lay outside the gene matches. The CDR3 DNA is TGTGCCATCAGAGACAGGGAGAACACTGAAGCTTTCTTT. It specifies CAIRDRENTEAFF.

The genes are TRBV11-2 and TRBJ2-7, with D unclear. The CDR3 consists of 16 residues. Germline V gives CDR1 SGHAT, CDR2 FQNNGV. Trimming left V 2 bases short and J 2 bases short, with 16 bases between. The CDR3 DNA reads TGTGCCAGCAGCTTACTCCCAGGCCGAAGAGCCTACGAGCAGTACTTC. Translating gives CASSLLPGRRAYEQYF.

The chain joins TRBV18 to TRBJ1-2, with 12 bases lining up with TRBD1. CDR1 is KGHSH, CDR2 LQKENI, per germline. Trimming took 6 bases from V and 5 from J; bases not matched to a gene: 4. This CDR3 region has 14 residues. CDR3 protein: CASSQGQGAYGYTF. The CDR3 DNA is TGTGCCAGCTCGCAGGGACAGGGGGCATATGGCTACACCTTC.